These 32 T cell receptor beta chains share one sample of origin, sequenced in a study of CD8 T cells in ankylosing spondylitis (dated by TCRdb to 2016 to 2017). Study-wide conclusions, independent of this receptor: A TCR beta motif made up of under ten highly homologous amino acid variants appeared to be characteristic of blood from ankylosing spondylitis patients.

Their antigens remain unidentified. The library was generated by 5' RACE. The reads were generated on an Illumina HiSeq 2500. TCRdb trimmed public reads at Q25 via fastp, called clones via MiXCR and kept in-frame beta chains. Rows are unified per CDR3 protein, each entry keeping the most common DNA and genes. The sample yields approximately 520,000 distinct CDR3 sequences; approximately 5.3% were counted once. Approximately 4% of the sample rests with the top ten. The sequenced material came from blood, either unsorted or a sorted T cell fraction (not recorded which). The receptors were gathered from a male donor with ankylosing spondylitis.

This clonotype has at least ten counts. The rearrangement links TRBV12-3 or TRBV12-4 to TRBJ2-7, with TRBD1 matching over 7 bases. Trimming took 4 bases from V and 5 from J; bases not matched to a gene: 5. The CDR3 sequence is 13 residues long. The CDR3: CASSSQGFNEQYF. The CDR3 DNA reads as TGTGCCAGCAGTTCACAGGGGTTCAACGAGCAGTACTTC.

This clonotype was seen repeatedly, ten times or more. The chain recombines TRBV5-1 with TRBJ2-7; D is undetermined. The CDR3 runs to 14 residues. Germline-derived CDR1 and CDR2 are SGHRS and YFSETQ. V shed 3 bases and J shed 2 bases, with 12 bases lying between them. In nucleotides, the CDR3 is TGCGCCAGCAGCTGGCGTGGCGGAACCTACGAGCAGTACTTC. Amino acids: CASSWRGGTYEQYF.

This clonotype has at least ten counts. The CDR3, as DNA: TGCGCCAGCAGCTTTGAGTCCAACACTGAAGCTTTCTTT. Protein sequence: CASSFESNTEAFF. V and J are TRBV5-1 and TRBJ1-1; D is unresolved. The CDR3 has 13 residues. Trimming stripped 2 bases from V and 2 bases from J, with 7 bases between. Per the germline V gene, CDR1 is SGHRS and CDR2 is YFSETQ.

At least ten counts were recorded for this clonotype. The chain uses TRBV6-2 or TRBV6-3 and TRBJ2-1; no definite D call. The V and J ends lost 7 bases and 2 bases respectively, with 15 bases between them. Germline V gives CDR1 MNHEY, CDR2 SVGEGT. The CDR3 is made up of 15 amino acids. DNA for the CDR3: TGTGCCAGCAAAAAAGGAGCCCTCGCCTACAATGAGCAGTTCTTC. Translated: CASKKGALAYNEQFF.

This clonotype was picked up many times. The chain links TRBV4-3 to TRBJ2-7; maybe TRBD2 (5 bases). V dropped 0 bases and J dropped 2 bases, with 5 bases sitting between them. The V gene's germline CDR1 is LGHNA and CDR2 YSLEER. The CDR3 contains 13 residues. The CDR3 coding sequence is TGCGCCAGCAGCCAAGAACTAGCCTACGAGCAGTACTTC. This gives the protein CASSQELAYEQYF.

This clonotype was seen repeatedly, ten times or more. The chain recombines TRBV20-1 with TRBJ1-2; D remains ambiguous. V was trimmed by 6 bases and J by 12 bases, leaving 14 bases between them. The CDR3 covers 10 residues. Germline V gives CDR1 DFQATT, CDR2 SNEGSKA (reference sequence). DNA for the CDR3: TGCAGTGCCCTAGGACGAGTCAACACCTTC. It translates to CSALGRVNTF.

This clonotype was detected many times. V and J are TRBV5-1 and TRBJ1-6; 10 bases line up with TRBD1. The length of the CDR3 is 16 residues. Trimming cost V 4 bases and J 7 bases; bases outside gene matches: 8. Germline V gene sequence: CDR1 SGHRS, CDR2 YFSETQ. DNA of the CDR3: TGCGCCAGCAGCATGAAATCGGGACAGGGGAATTCACCCCTCCACTTT. Protein: CASSMKSGQGNSPLHF.

The sample holds a few counts of this clonotype. The chain combines TRBV6-5 with TRBJ1-2; 10 bases map to TRBD1. Germline V gene data show CDR1 as MNHEY and CDR2 as SVGAGI. With 4 bases clipped from V and 3 bases from J, the junction kept 5 bases outside the gene matches. The CDR3 extends over 15 amino acids. CDR3 in DNA: TGTGCCAGCAGTTGGGGGACAGGGGCCGACTATGGCTACACCTTC. Protein sequence: CASSWGTGADYGYTF.

This clonotype came up a few times. V usage is TRBV20-1 and J usage is TRBJ2-3, with no clear D. The CDR3 extends over 11 amino acids. Per the germline V gene, CDR1 is DFQATT and CDR2 is SNEGSKA (reference sequence). CDR3 protein: CSRQWLDTQYF. The CDR3 region has the DNA TGCAGCCGACAATGGTTAGATACGCAGTATTTT.

In this sample, this clonotype turned up a few times. The CDR3 DNA is TGCAGTGCTAGTTTGTCTGGGGGCTACACCTTC. Encoded protein: CSASLSGGYTF. The chain employs TRBV20-1 and TRBJ1-2; no firm D call. This CDR3 spans 11 amino acids. Germline V lookup: CDR1 DFQATT, CDR2 SNEGSKA (reference sequence). V dropped 3 bases and J dropped 8 bases, with 10 bases sitting between them.

Many counts were recorded for this clonotype. This chain links TRBV7-2 with TRBJ1-5, with unresolved D. CDR3 length: 13 residues. CDR1 is SGHTA and CDR2 is FQGNSA in the germline V gene. V was pared by 5 bases and J by 7 bases, with 12 bases between. The CDR3 sequence: CASSPAGSQPQHF. The CDR3 nucleotides read TGTGCCAGCAGCCCCGCAGGTTCCCAGCCCCAGCATTTT.

This clonotype was found many times. V gene TRBV27 combines with J gene TRBJ2-6, with D unclear. V shed 6 bases and J shed 4 bases, with 7 bases lying between them. CDR1 is MNHEY, CDR2 SMNVEV, per germline (reference sequence). The CDR3 runs to 13 residues. The CDR3 spells CASRFSGANVLTF. The CDR3 DNA reads TGTGCCAGCAGGTTTTCCGGGGCCAACGTCCTGACTTTC.

This clonotype was seen ten or more times. The chain carries TRBV6-1 and TRBJ1-2; no clear D. With 8 bases removed from V and 5 bases from J, the gap between germline ends came to 15 bases. Germline V lookup: CDR1 MNHNS, CDR2 SASEGT. The CDR3 contains 13 residues. The CDR3 DNA is TGTGCCAGCGGCGGGGAATATGAGTATGGCTACACCTTC. Translating gives CASGGEYEYGYTF.

This clonotype was detected ten times or more. The chain couples TRBV12-3 or TRBV12-4 to TRBJ2-7, with 9 bases matching TRBD2. The J segment lost 6 bases and the V segment lost 7 bases, leaving 13 bases of the junction unmatched. The length of the CDR3 is 15 residues. For the CDR3, the DNA is TGTGCCAGCAAAGTAGCGGGAGCCCCCCGGGGCGAGCAGTACTTC. Translation gives CASKVAGAPRGEQYF.

This clonotype was seen a handful of times. The chain has TRBV29-1 and TRBJ1-1, with TRBD1 matching over 7 bases. This CDR3 comprises 14 residues. V lost 4 bases and J lost 4; bases outside the gene matches: 9. Germline V gives CDR1 SQVTM, CDR2 ANQGSEA. CDR3 nucleotide sequence: TGCAGCGTTGCATTGACAGGGTTAGGCACTGAAGCTTTCTTT. Protein sequence: CSVALTGLGTEAFF. Looking up the rest from reference TRBV29-1 and TRBJ1-1 gives the full variable domain: SAVISQKPSRDICQRGTSLTIQCQVDSQVTMMFWYRQQPGQSLTLIATANQGSEATYESGFVIDKFPISRPNLTFSTLTVSNMSPEDSSIYLCSVALTGLGTEAFFGQGTRLTVV.

This sequence joins TRBV27 and TRBJ2-7; D may be TRBD2 (6 bases). Trimming removed 6 bases at V and 5 bases at J, with 14 bases between. CDR1 and CDR2 (germline): MNHEY, SMNVEV (reference sequence). CDR3 size: 13 residues. The CDR3 sequence is CASSWARGNEQYF. The CDR3, as DNA: TGTGCCAGCAGCTGGGCGCGGGGCAACGAGCAGTACTTC.

This clonotype was observed at least ten times. This chain links TRBV29-1 with TRBJ1-1; D perhaps matches TRBD1 (5 bases). Germline CDR1 SQVTM, CDR2 ANQGSEA. Trimming removed 7 bases from V and 4 bases from J, with 16 bases in between. The CDR3 spans 13 residues. Here the CDR3 reads CSATMGLPTEAFF. Here the CDR3 DNA reads TGCAGCGCCACGATGGGGCTTCCCACTGAAGCTTTCTTT.

The sample holds many counts of this clonotype. V is TRBV7-9 and J is TRBJ2-5, with 7 nucleotides matching TRBD1. Germline V gene lookup returns CDR1 SEHNR and CDR2 FQNEAQ (reference sequence). The V gene end was trimmed by 1 base and the J gene end by 4 bases; junction bases not matched to a gene: 3. CDR3 length: 14 amino acids. The CDR3 spells CASSLGDSRETQYF. As DNA, the CDR3 is TGTGCCAGCAGCTTAGGGGACAGTAGAGAGACCCAGTACTTC.

At least ten counts were recorded for this clonotype. The chain is built from TRBV7-9 and TRBJ1-3, with D unclear. The germline V gene encodes CDR1 SEHNR and CDR2 FQNEAQ (reference sequence). The germline V and J ends were trimmed by 3 bases and 1 base, with 4 bases remaining between them. The CDR3 length is 13 residues. CDR3 in amino acids: CASSFPSGNTIYF. The CDR3 DNA reads as TGTGCCAGCAGCTTCCCTTCTGGAAACACCATATATTTT.

The rearrangement links TRBV7-6 to TRBJ2-7; no firm D call. V dropped 0 bases and J dropped 0 bases, with 15 bases sitting between them. Germline CDR1 reads SGHVS; CDR2 reads FNYEAQ. The CDR3 runs 17 residues. The CDR3 DNA is TGTGCCAGCAGCTTAGCGCCCTTCGACATGAGCTCCTACGAGCAGTACTTC. It codes for CASSLAPFDMSSYEQYF.

Many counts were recorded for this clonotype. The rearrangement joins TRBV29-1 to TRBJ1-5; TRBD1 is a possible D gene (5 bases). This CDR3 is 12 amino acids long. V was cut by 7 bases and J by 5 bases, with 12 bases left in between. Per the germline V gene, CDR1 is SQVTM and CDR2 is ANQGSEA. The CDR3, as DNA: TGCAGCGGGGGGGACGGTCATCAGCCCCAGCATTTT. Translating it yields CSGGDGHQPQHF. Full variable domain (missing parts from reference TRBV29-1 and TRBJ1-5): SAVISQKPSRDICQRGTSLTIQCQVDSQVTMMFWYRQQPGQSLTLIATANQGSEATYESGFVIDKFPISRPNLTFSTLTVSNMSPEDSSIYLCSGGDGHQPQHFGDGTRLSIL.

This clonotype was seen ten or more times. The chain has TRBV20-1 and TRBJ1-5, with D uncertain. Germline values: CDR1 DFQATT, CDR2 SNEGSKA (reference sequence). This CDR3 region has 14 residues. Trimming took off 3 bases at V and 5 bases at J, with 14 bases between the two ends. Written as DNA, the CDR3 is TGCAGTGCTAGCGTCGGGCTACGGGATCAGCCCCAGCATTTT. The encoded protein is CSASVGLRDQPQHF.

At least ten counts were recorded for this clonotype. V usage is TRBV5-1 and J usage is TRBJ2-1; D assignment may be TRBD1 or TRBD2 (5 bases each). This CDR3 spans 15 amino acids. Trimming took off 0 bases at V and 4 bases at J, with 11 bases between the two ends. CDR1 is SGHRS, CDR2 YFSETQ, per germline. This chain's CDR3 is CASSLVEGIYNEQFF. The CDR3 region has the DNA TGCGCCAGCAGCTTGGTTGAGGGGATATACAATGAGCAGTTCTTC.

The sample holds many counts of this clonotype. The chain couples TRBV6-2 or TRBV6-3 to TRBJ1-5; TRBD1 agrees at 10 bases. The CDR3 contains 13 residues. The V segment lost 6 bases and the J segment 6 bases; nucleotides outside the gene matches: 2. Germline V gene lookup returns CDR1 MNHEY and CDR2 SVGEGT. In DNA, the CDR3 is TGTGCCAGCAGAGACAGGGGGCCTCAGCCCCAGCATTTT. Translating gives CASRDRGPQPQHF.

This clonotype showed up many times. The chain joins TRBV6-1 to TRBJ1-4, with D possibly matching TRBD1 (6 bases). V was clipped by 5 bases and J by 5 bases, with 18 bases between them. The germline V gene has CDR1 MNHNS and CDR2 SASEGT. There are 16 residues in the CDR3. Here the CDR3 reads CASSPPRGSRNEKLFF. CDR3 DNA: TGTGCCAGCAGTCCACCCAGGGGATCTAGGAATGAAAAACTGTTTTTT.

This clonotype was detected ten times or more. The chain has TRBV7-8 and TRBJ1-3; D unclear. There are 15 residues in the CDR3. Germline CDR1 and CDR2: SGHVS and FQNEAQ. The V and J ends lost 1 base and 7 bases respectively, with 14 bases between them. The CDR3 DNA sequence: TGTGCCAGCAGCTTAGGTCCCCTGGGAGGGAACACCATATATTTT. This codes for CASSLGPLGGNTIYF.

This clonotype was recorded many times. The rearrangement joins TRBV5-4 to TRBJ2-3; TRBD2 agrees at 9 bases. V was clipped by 0 bases and J by 2 bases; unmatched bases: 13. Germline V CDR1 and CDR2: SGHNT, YYREEE (reference sequence). This CDR3 is built from 19 residues. In DNA, the CDR3 is TGTGCCAGCAGCTTGGTTTTTTTAACGGCGGGAGGGCCCACAGATACGCAGTATTTT. The encoded protein is CASSLVFLTAGGPTDTQYF.

The table lists this clonotype with many counts. The chain recombines TRBV5-1 with TRBJ2-2; D not certain. Looked up from germline, CDR1 is SGHRS and CDR2 is YFSETQ. The CDR3 consists of 13 residues. Trimming took off 0 bases at V and 6 bases at J, with 6 bases between the two ends. CDR3 region: CASSLVPAGELFF. CDR3 nucleotide sequence: TGCGCCAGCAGCTTGGTACCAGCCGGGGAGCTGTTTTTT.

This clonotype was observed many times. The chain carries TRBV12-3 or TRBV12-4 and TRBJ1-5; D is ambiguous. Between the trimmed V and J ends, which lost 0 bases and 6 bases, there was a span of 15 bases. The CDR3 has 16 amino acids. The CDR3 reads CASSLARREEGQPQHF. In DNA form, the CDR3 reads TGTGCCAGCAGTTTAGCGCGAAGGGAGGAGGGTCAGCCCCAGCATTTT.

At least ten counts were recorded for this clonotype. This sequence joins TRBV16 and TRBJ1-2; tentative D call: TRBD1 (6 bases). The germline V gene has CDR1 KGHSY and CDR2 FQNENV. This CDR3 has 15 residues. V lost 0 bases and J 2 bases, leaving 10 bases between the germline ends. The CDR3 reads CASSQSPGANYGYTF. The CDR3 DNA sequence: TGTGCCAGCAGCCAATCGCCAGGGGCAAACTATGGCTACACCTTC.

This clonotype was observed a handful of times. This chain joins TRBV21-1 and TRBJ1-5. TRBV21-1 is classified as a pseudogene. This CDR3 is built from 14 residues. DNA of the CDR3: TGTGCCAGCAGCAGGAGGGAGGGCAATCAGCCCCAGCATTTT. This sequence encodes CASSRREGNQPQHF.

This clonotype was detected a few times. The genes are TRBV7-9 and TRBJ2-1, with D hard to call. The CDR3 loop spans 14 amino acids. V was clipped by 7 bases and J by 2 bases, with 12 bases between them. The germline V gene encodes CDR1 SEHNR and CDR2 FQNEAQ (reference sequence). This chain's CDR3 is CASKSRSTYNEQFF. In DNA form, the CDR3 reads TGTGCCAGCAAGTCTAGGAGTACCTACAATGAGCAGTTCTTC.